The present TCR beta chain was sequenced within a study of control samples from healthy donors and cancer patients. CDR1 and CDR2 from the germline V gene are SGDLS and YYNGEE. There are 14 residues in the CDR3. V lost 2 bases to trimming and J lost 3 bases, with 11 bases between them. Profiling relied on immunoSEQ multiplex PCR, and the TCRdb table lists in-frame clones only, not all of them. The table has some 110,000 clones, over 85% seen once; the top ten hold over 2.5%. This sequence joins TRBV9 and TRBJ1-1, with D maybe TRBD1 (5 bases). Sequenced: blood. The origin of this receptor is a man aged 30 to 39 in good health. CDR3 residues: CASSVGWGDTEAFF. Here the CDR3 DNA reads TGTGCCAGCAGCGTGGGGTGGGGGGACACTGAAGCTTTCTTT.